The 21 T cell receptor beta chains given below trace back to one sample, sequenced in a study of neurological immune-mediated disorders. Each CDR3 protein gets one entry after TCRdb re-called the 5' RACE reads with MiXCR. The table records about 53,000 distinct CDR3 sequences, 8% to 9% of them present only once. Time point in this sample: longitudinal time-point 3. Sequenced material: PBMCs. These receptors originate from a woman aged 40 to 49 in good health.

This clonotype has a count of ten or more. The gene calls are TRBV5-1 and TRBJ1-1; D gene unclear. Germline CDR1 SGHRS, CDR2 YFSETQ. V lost 3 bases, J lost 0 bases, and 9 bases lay in between. The CDR3 has 14 residues. This chain's CDR3 is CASSSRALNTEAFF. CDR3 in DNA: TGCGCCAGCAGCTCCCGGGCCTTGAACACTGAAGCTTTCTTT.

This clonotype was counted between two and nine times. This chain uses TRBV4-3 with TRBJ2-7; 9 bases map to TRBD2. This CDR3 is built from 17 residues. In germline, CDR1 is LGHNA, CDR2 YSLEER. After removal of 0 bases from V and 7 bases from J, the junction contained 13 bases not matched to a gene. The CDR3 coding sequence is TGCGCCAGCAGCCAAGATTGGGCGGGAGGGCCTAAGGATGAGCAGTACTTC. Translating gives CASSQDWAGGPKDEQYF.

About this clonotype: The junction departs from the called germline gene at one end, perhaps through a read error. The chain couples TRBV3-1 to TRBJ2-7; D assignment may be TRBD1 or TRBD2 (5 bases each). From germline, CDR1 is LGHDT and CDR2 YNNKEL (reference sequence). There are 14 residues in the CDR3. The DNA of the CDR3 is TGTGCCAGCAGTCAAGATGAGGGGCGAAGGGAGCAGTGCTTC. Translation: CASSQDEGRREQCF.

This clonotype was detected many times. V is TRBV6-5 and J is TRBJ2-2; weak D call: TRBD2 (5 bases). Germline V lookup: CDR1 MNHEY, CDR2 SVGAGI. The V end was cut by 6 bases, the J end by 1 base, with 21 bases between. The CDR3 totals 18 residues. CDR3 protein: CASRPESGNDLNTGELFF. The CDR3 bases are TGTGCCAGCAGGCCCGAGTCGGGAAACGACTTGAACACCGGGGAGCTGTTTTTT.

This clonotype was detected once. A clone one base away is much larger, so this may be a read error. The chain carries TRBV4-1 and TRBJ1-2, with D hard to call. V was clipped by 6 bases and J by 5 bases, with 10 bases between them. The germline V gene encodes CDR1 MGHRA and CDR2 YSYEKL. The CDR3 totals 12 residues. In nucleotides, the CDR3 is TGCGCCAGCAGTACCGGGTATTATGGCTACACCTTC. Protein sequence: CASSTGYYGYTF.

This clonotype was recorded at least ten times. The genes are TRBV20-1 and TRBJ2-3; D might be TRBD2 (5 bases). CDR1 and CDR2 from the germline V gene are DFQATT and SNEGSKA (reference sequence). V shed 6 bases and J shed 6 bases, with 13 bases lying between them. The CDR3 contains 12 residues. The CDR3 sequence is CSATFGGDTQYF. For the CDR3, the DNA is TGCAGTGCCACCTTCGGCGGGGATACGCAGTATTTT.

This clonotype was counted ten times or more. The chain recombines TRBV4-3 with TRBJ1-5; TRBD1 might be the D (5 bases). Germline V CDR1 and CDR2: LGHNA, YSLEER. This CDR3 has 16 amino acids. Deletions cut 0 bases from V and 3 bases from J, with 12 bases between. CDR3 loop: CASSQDRQGTNQPQHF. In nucleotides, the CDR3 is TGCGCCAGCAGCCAAGATCGTCAGGGTACCAATCAGCCCCAGCATTTT.

The genes are TRBV12-3 or TRBV12-4 and TRBJ2-7; TRBD2 agrees at 13 bases. The V segment lost 2 bases and the J segment 0 bases; nucleotides outside the gene matches: 4. The CDR3 consists of 17 residues. This chain's CDR3 is CASSLTSGRVSSYEQYF. The DNA of the CDR3 is TGTGCCAGCAGTTTAACTAGCGGGAGGGTCAGCTCCTACGAGCAGTACTTC.

Many counts were recorded for this clonotype. V is TRBV6-5 and J is TRBJ2-3; D gene unclear. The CDR3 length is 14 residues. V gave up 4 bases and J gave up 0 bases, with 8 bases separating them. The V gene's germline CDR1 is MNHEY and CDR2 SVGAGI. CDR3 amino acids: CASSSADSTDTQYF. The CDR3 DNA sequence: TGTGCCAGCAGTTCCGCGGACAGCACAGATACGCAGTATTTT.

This clonotype was seen at least ten times. The chain links TRBV5-1 to TRBJ1-1, with unresolved D. This CDR3 contains 14 residues. V lost 5 bases, J lost 4 bases, and 15 bases lay in between. Looked up from germline, CDR1 is SGHRS and CDR2 is YFSETQ. CDR3 region: CASRKGPDSTEAFF. DNA of the CDR3: TGCGCCAGCAGGAAGGGTCCGGATTCCACTGAAGCTTTCTTT.

At least ten counts were recorded for this clonotype. This chain links TRBV2 with TRBJ2-3, with 12 bases that match TRBD2. Trimming took 6 bases from V and 3 from J; bases not matched to a gene: 7. CDR1 and CDR2 (germline): SNHLY, FYNNEI. The length of the CDR3 is 16 residues. The chain's CDR3 is CASSAQTSGRTDTQYF. DNA for the CDR3: TGTGCCAGCAGCGCCCAGACTAGCGGGAGAACAGATACGCAGTATTTT. Variable domain in full (rest from reference TRBV2 and TRBJ2-3): EPEVTQTPSHQVTQMGQEVILRCVPISNHLYFYWYRQILGQKVEFLVSFYNNEISEKSEIFDDQFSVERPDGSNFTLKIRSTKLEDSAMYFCASSAQTSGRTDTQYFGPGTRLTVL.

The table lists this clonotype with a few counts. The DNA of the CDR3 is TGTGCCAGCAGCCTTCTCGACGAGACCTATGGCTACACCTTC. Protein: CASSLLDETYGYTF. This chain links TRBV6-6 with TRBJ1-2, with unresolved D. This CDR3 is built from 14 residues. With 6 bases removed from V and 4 bases from J, the gap between germline ends came to 15 bases. Germline CDR1 is MNHNY and CDR2 is SVGAGI (reference sequence).

This clonotype occurred many times. This chain uses TRBV10-3 with TRBJ1-5, with TRBD1 identical over 9 bases. V shed 4 bases and J 2 bases; nucleotides not matched to a gene: 3. Germline CDR1 and CDR2: ENHRY and SYGVKD. This CDR3 is 15 amino acids long. CDR3 sequence reads: CAISADRGRNQPQHF. CDR3 in DNA: TGTGCCATCAGTGCGGACAGGGGCCGCAATCAGCCCCAGCATTTT.

This clonotype was seen many times. The chain employs TRBV10-3 and TRBJ2-3, with 12 bases aligning to TRBD2. The CDR3 runs to 16 residues. Germline CDR1 reads ENHRY; CDR2 reads SYGVKD. V was pared by 6 bases and J by 4 bases, with 8 bases of the junction left unmatched. CDR3 DNA sequence: TGTGCCATCAGGTCACTAGCGGGGGGAGAAGCAGATACGCAGTATTTT. Translating gives CAIRSLAGGEADTQYF.

This clonotype was counted at least ten times. This chain joins TRBV5-1 and TRBJ1-1; 7 positions agree with TRBD1. Germline V gene data show CDR1 as SGHRS and CDR2 as YFSETQ. With V trimmed by 1 base and J by 5 bases, 2 bases remained unmatched. The CDR3 covers 13 residues. The CDR3 spells CASSLPDRTEAFF. Written as DNA, the CDR3 is TGCGCCAGCAGCTTGCCGGACAGGACTGAAGCTTTCTTT.

This clonotype was seen at least ten times. This chain uses TRBV29-1 with TRBJ1-1, with D tentatively TRBD1 (6 bases). The CDR3 is made up of 14 amino acids. V was pared by 6 bases and J by 7 bases, with 21 bases between. Germline values: CDR1 SQVTM, CDR2 ANQGSEA. CDR3 in amino acids: CSVEKLQGSIEAFF. The CDR3 bases are TGCAGCGTGGAAAAATTACAGGGTTCGATTGAAGCTTTCTTT. The whole variable domain, filled in from reference TRBV29-1 and TRBJ1-1, reads SAVISQKPSRDICQRGTSLTIQCQVDSQVTMMFWYRQQPGQSLTLIATANQGSEATYESGFVIDKFPISRPNLTFSTLTVSNMSPEDSSIYLCSVEKLQGSIEAFFGQGTRLTVV.

This clonotype came up many times. The chain uses TRBV4-1 and TRBJ1-4; the match to TRBD1 covers 8 bases. Germline trimming cut 0 bases from V and 0 bases from J; bases unmatched to any gene: 9. The CDR3 length is 19 residues. Germline CDR1 and CDR2: MGHRA and YSYEKL. CDR3 bases: TGCGCCAGCAGCCAAGACCACGGGGACAGGCTCACAACTAATGAAAAACTGTTTTTT. Its translation is CASSQDHGDRLTTNEKLFF.

Ten or more counts support this clonotype. V is TRBV14 and J is TRBJ1-2; D is uncertain. Germline V gene lookup returns CDR1 SGHDN and CDR2 FVKESK. The CDR3 is made up of 15 amino acids. Trimming pared 2 bases from V and 2 bases from J, leaving 12 bases between. As DNA, the CDR3 is TGTGCCAGCAGCCAATTGGATACCGGGAACTATGGCTACACCTTC. Its protein product is CASSQLDTGNYGYTF.

This clonotype was counted at least ten times. V gene TRBV6-2 or TRBV6-3 combines with J gene TRBJ2-7; D unclear. The CDR3 is made up of 11 amino acids. The V and J ends lost 2 bases and 5 bases respectively, with 4 bases between them. Germline V gives CDR1 MNHEY, CDR2 SVGEGT. CDR3 protein: CASSYVDEQYF. CDR3 DNA sequence: TGTGCCAGCAGTTACGTAGACGAGCAGTACTTC.

This clonotype was counted many times. The chain has TRBV7-8 and TRBJ1-4; D gene uncertain. The germline CDR1 and CDR2 sequences are SGHVS and FQNEAQ. Trimming shortened V by 5 bases and J by 7 bases, and 17 bases separated the two germline ends. The CDR3 is 15 amino acids. The CDR3 here is CASSPRHGLGEKLFF. The CDR3 DNA reads TGTGCCAGCAGCCCAAGACACGGGTTGGGTGAAAAACTGTTTTTT.

This clonotype was observed at least ten times. This chain connects TRBV5-8 to TRBJ1-3; the D is unclear. CDR1 and CDR2 (germline): SGHTS, YDEGEE. V was pared by 0 bases and J by 4 bases, with 11 bases between. The CDR3 totals 15 residues. This chain's CDR3 is CASSLVARIGNTIYF. The CDR3 bases are TGTGCCAGCAGCTTGGTCGCCAGGATAGGAAACACCATATATTTT.